Below, 20 T cell receptor beta chains from the same sample are listed, as sequenced in a study of CD8 T cells in Susac syndrome. The RNA, roughly 0.45 to 1 ug, was put through reverse transcription using random hexamers. TCRdb reprocessed the immunoSEQ multiplex PCR reads via MiXCR and lists one record per CDR3 protein. The data contain some 400,000 distinct CDR3 sequences, approximately 85% of them seen just once; the ten biggest clones take up 0.09% to 0.15%. The source material was CD8+ T cells from PBMCs. All receptors come from a human donor with multiple sclerosis.

The V call is TRBV6-1, the J call TRBJ2-2; D may be TRBD1 (6 bases). The germline V and J ends were trimmed by 6 bases and 2 bases, with 13 bases remaining between them. Germline V gives CDR1 MNHNS, CDR2 SASEGT. This CDR3 comprises 15 residues. CDR3 bases: TGTGCCAGCAGCTCGGAGACAGGAAACACCGGGGAGCTGTTTTTT. Protein product: CASSSETGNTGELFF.

This clonotype was seen more than once but under ten times. The chain couples TRBV30 to TRBJ2-1, with TRBD2 matching over 9 bases. J lost 9 bases, V lost 4 bases, and 13 bases had no gene match. Germline V gives CDR1 GTSNPN, CDR2 SVGIG (reference sequence). The CDR3 totals 15 residues. CDR3 in DNA: TGTGCCTGGAATTTCCCGGGACTAGCAGGTTTTGAGCAGTTCTTC. It yields the protein CAWNFPGLAGFEQFF.

The rearrangement uses TRBV5-1 and TRBJ1-1; no definite D call. The ends were cut back, 2 bases at V and 4 bases at J, with 15 bases in the middle. Germline V lookup: CDR1 SGHRS, CDR2 YFSETQ. The CDR3 totals 15 residues. The CDR3: CASSFDHSGFTEAFF. CDR3 nucleotides: TGCGCCAGCAGCTTTGACCACTCGGGATTCACTGAAGCTTTCTTT.

This clonotype was picked up a small number of times. The J gene is TRBJ2-3, the V gene TRBV6-5; D is unclear. The V gene's germline CDR1 is MNHEY and CDR2 SVGAGI. Trimming left V 0 bases short and J 5 bases short, with 6 bases between. This CDR3 contains 13 residues. CDR3 amino acids: CASSYSPQDTQYF. The CDR3 coding sequence is TGTGCCAGCAGTTACTCGCCACAAGATACGCAGTATTTT.

This rearrangement joins TRBV15 to TRBJ2-1; possibly TRBD1 or TRBD2 for D (5 bases each). The CDR3 sequence is 15 residues long. The V and J ends lost 5 bases and 3 bases respectively, with 14 bases between them. CDR1 and CDR2 (germline): LNHNV, YYDKDF (reference sequence). CDR3 loop: CATSSRDGDYNEQFF. In nucleotides, the CDR3 is TGTGCCACCAGCTCTCGGGACGGGGACTACAATGAGCAGTTCTTC. Supplemented by reference TRBV15 and TRBJ2-1, the full variable domain reads DAMVIQNPRYQVTQFGKPVTLSCSQTLNHNVMYWYQQKSSQAPKLLFHYYDKDFNNEADTPDNFQSRRPNTSFCFLDIRSPGLGDTAMYLCATSSRDGDYNEQFFGPGTRLTVL.

The chain couples TRBV27 to TRBJ1-2, with a tentative D call TRBD1 (5 bases). CDR3 length equals 20 residues. The V gene's germline CDR1 is MNHEY and CDR2 SMNVEV (reference sequence). Trimming removed 1 base from V and 2 bases from J, with 26 bases in between. The CDR3 sequence: CASSLFQVILGEGSNYGYTF. The CDR3, as DNA: TGTGCCAGCAGTTTATTTCAGGTCATCCTAGGGGAGGGGAGCAACTATGGCTACACCTTC.

The V gene is TRBV27, the J gene TRBJ1-5, with D unclear. CDR1 MNHEY and CDR2 SMNVEV come from the germline V gene (reference sequence). Between the trimmed V and J ends, which lost 3 bases and 3 bases, there was a span of 9 bases. This CDR3 has 14 amino acids. The CDR3 nucleotides are TGTGCCAGCAGTTTGGGAGGGTACAATCAGCCCCAGCATTTT. This encodes CASSLGGYNQPQHF.

This clonotype showed up just a few times. The chain couples TRBV19 to TRBJ2-2, with unresolved D. V lost 3 bases and J 3 bases, leaving 8 bases between the germline ends. This CDR3 comprises 14 residues. Germline CDR1 and CDR2: LNHDA and SQIVND (reference sequence). Here the CDR3 DNA reads TGTGCCAGTAGTATCGCTGGGGACACCGGGGAGCTGTTTTTT. Translated, it gives CASSIAGDTGELFF.

V usage is TRBV29-1 and J usage is TRBJ2-1; possible D gene TRBD1, 6 bases. The CDR3 covers 13 residues. V was trimmed by 1 base and J by 9 bases, leaving 13 bases between them. The V gene's germline CDR1 is SQVTM and CDR2 ANQGSEA. As DNA, the CDR3 is TGCAGCGTTGAAGGGCTACAGGGTGTTGAGCAGTTCTTC. Residues: CSVEGLQGVEQFF.

The chain is built from TRBV4-1 and TRBJ2-5, with no clear D. Germline V gene data show CDR1 as MGHRA and CDR2 as YSYEKL. V shed 0 bases and J shed 2 bases, with 22 bases lying between them. The CDR3 runs to 19 residues. As DNA, the CDR3 is TGCGCCAGCAGCCAAGATCTCATTGACTCCCTGGCAGCTCAAGAGACCCAGTACTTC. This codes for CASSQDLIDSLAAQETQYF.

The chain joins TRBV29-1 to TRBJ2-7, with D possibly matching TRBD2 (6 bases). Trimming removed 4 bases from V and 2 bases from J, with 12 bases in between. Looked up from germline, CDR1 is SQVTM and CDR2 is ANQGSEA. The CDR3 totals 13 residues. Here the CDR3 reads CSVVLEGTYEQYF. The CDR3 bases are TGCAGCGTTGTATTGGAGGGAACCTACGAGCAGTACTTC.

This chain joins TRBV29-1 and TRBJ1-2, with 9 bases that match TRBD1. The J segment lost 2 bases and the V segment lost 5 bases, leaving 9 bases of the junction unmatched. Germline CDR1 reads SQVTM; CDR2 reads ANQGSEA. CDR3 size: 15 residues. The CDR3 loop is CSVISPGQGNYGYTF. The CDR3 DNA follows: TGCAGCGTTATCAGCCCTGGACAGGGGAACTATGGCTACACCTTC. Full variable domain (remainder filled in from reference TRBV29-1 and TRBJ1-2): SAVISQKPSRDICQRGTSLTIQCQVDSQVTMMFWYRQQPGQSLTLIATANQGSEATYESGFVIDKFPISRPNLTFSTLTVSNMSPEDSSIYLCSVISPGQGNYGYTFGSGTRLTVV.

The genes are TRBV6-1 and TRBJ2-1; 15 bases agree with TRBD2. Germline lookup yields CDR1 MNHNS and CDR2 SASEGT. The CDR3 is made up of 19 amino acids. V lost 6 bases to trimming and J lost 2 bases; unmatched junction nucleotides: 11. CDR3 nucleotides: TGTGCCAGCAGAAAACCGGGACTAGCGGGAGGATTCACCTACAATGAGCAGTTCTTC. Translated, it gives CASRKPGLAGGFTYNEQFF.

The chain recombines TRBV30 with TRBJ2-2; TRBD2 agrees at 10 bases. The CDR3 is made up of 19 amino acids. Germline V lookup: CDR1 GTSNPN, CDR2 SVGIG (reference sequence). Germline trimming cut 3 bases from V and 3 bases from J; bases unmatched to any gene: 16. The CDR3 sequence: CAWSNLPLAGIQYTGELFF. Here the CDR3 DNA reads TGTGCCTGGAGCAACCTCCCACTAGCGGGAATACAGTACACCGGGGAGCTGTTTTTT.

The sample holds a few counts of this clonotype. This chain links TRBV7-9 with TRBJ2-3; D remains ambiguous. Trimming removed 5 bases at V and 0 bases at J, with 12 bases between. The CDR3 is made up of 15 amino acids. CDR1 and CDR2 (germline): SEHNR, FQNEAQ (reference sequence). CDR3 in DNA: TGTGCCAGCAGCCCGCCCAGATCTAGCACAGATACGCAGTATTTT. It is translated as CASSPPRSSTDTQYF.

V and J are TRBV4-1 and TRBJ2-3, with no clear D. CDR3 length: 13 amino acids. The V end was cut by 1 base, the J end by 10 bases, with 12 bases between. Germline V gene data show CDR1 as MGHRA and CDR2 as YSYEKL. The CDR3 DNA reads TGCGCCAGCAGCCAAGGGCGAGAGAGCGCGCAGTATTTT. It is translated as CASSQGRESAQYF.

The chain has TRBV19 and TRBJ2-7, with a tentative D call TRBD2 (5 bases). In germline, CDR1 is LNHDA, CDR2 SQIVND (reference sequence). The CDR3 consists of 14 residues. Trimming took 5 bases from V and 0 from J, leaving 11 bases between them. Here the CDR3 reads CASSPEEVSYEQYF. The CDR3 coding sequence is TGTGCCAGTAGTCCGGAGGAAGTCTCCTACGAGCAGTACTTC.

In its sample, this clonotype was seen a few times. The chain links TRBV7-8 to TRBJ2-7, with 12 bases matching TRBD2. Germline trimming cut 0 bases from V and 6 bases from J; bases unmatched to any gene: 6. This CDR3 is 16 amino acids long. Per the germline V gene, CDR1 is SGHVS and CDR2 is FQNEAQ. The CDR3, as DNA: TGTGCCAGCAGCTTAGCTTCTAGCGGGGGGGCCGTCGAGCAGTACTTC. Translated: CASSLASSGGAVEQYF. The entire variable domain, with the rest obtained from reference TRBV7-8 and TRBJ2-7, is as follows: GAGVSQSPRYKVAKRGQDVALRCDPISGHVSLFWYQQALGQGPEFLTYFQNEAQLDKSGLPSDRFFAERPEGSVSTLKIQRTQQEDSAVYLCASSLASSGGAVEQYFGPGTRLTVT.

The chain employs TRBV20-1 and TRBJ2-7, with D perhaps being TRBD1 or TRBD2 (5 bases each). The V gene lost 6 bases and the J gene lost 3 bases, with 21 bases spanning the gap. The length of the CDR3 is 15 residues. The germline V gene has CDR1 DFQATT and CDR2 SNEGSKA (reference sequence). The CDR3 bases are TGCAGTGCCCGGGGAGAGACAGACGAGGGCTACGAGCAGTACTTC. Amino acid sequence: CSARGETDEGYEQYF.

The rearrangement joins TRBV5-6 to TRBJ2-1; D is uncertain. The CDR3 has 17 amino acids. Germline-derived CDR1 and CDR2 are SGHDT and YYEEEE. V gave up 3 bases and J gave up 4 bases, with 20 bases separating them. As DNA, the CDR3 is TGTGCCAGCAGCTGGTCCTCCGCGCTGGCTTCGTACAATGAGCAGTTCTTC. As protein: CASSWSSALASYNEQFF.